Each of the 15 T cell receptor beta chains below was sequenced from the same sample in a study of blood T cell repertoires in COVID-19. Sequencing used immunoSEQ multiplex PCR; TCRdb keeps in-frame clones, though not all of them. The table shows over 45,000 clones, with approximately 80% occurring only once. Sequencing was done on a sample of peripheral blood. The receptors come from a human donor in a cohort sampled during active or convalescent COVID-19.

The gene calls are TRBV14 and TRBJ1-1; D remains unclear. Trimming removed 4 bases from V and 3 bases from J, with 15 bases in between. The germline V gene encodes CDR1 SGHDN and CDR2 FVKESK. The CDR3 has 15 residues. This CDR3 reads CASSPSPGGDTEAFF. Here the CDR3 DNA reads TGTGCCAGCAGCCCCTCACCCGGAGGCGACACTGAAGCTTTCTTT.

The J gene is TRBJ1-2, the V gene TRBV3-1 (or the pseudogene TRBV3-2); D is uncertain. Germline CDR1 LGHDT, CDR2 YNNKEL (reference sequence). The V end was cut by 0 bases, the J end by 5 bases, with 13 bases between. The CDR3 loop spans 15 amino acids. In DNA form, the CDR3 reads TGTGCCAGCAGCCAAGATCCACAGACCCCTTATGGCTACACCTTC. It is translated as CASSQDPQTPYGYTF.

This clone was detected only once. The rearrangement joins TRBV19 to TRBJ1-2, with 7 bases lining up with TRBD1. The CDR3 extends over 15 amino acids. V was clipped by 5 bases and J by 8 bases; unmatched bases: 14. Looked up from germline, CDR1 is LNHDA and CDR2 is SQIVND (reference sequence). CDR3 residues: CASSPMGQSGGGYTF. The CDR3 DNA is TGTGCCAGTAGTCCTATGGGACAGTCCGGGGGAGGCTACACCTTC. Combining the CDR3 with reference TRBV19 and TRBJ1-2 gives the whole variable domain DGGITQSPKYLFRKEGQNVTLSCEQNLNHDAMYWYRQDPGQGLRLIYYSQIVNDFQKGDIAEGYSVSREKKESFPLTVTSAQKNPTAFYLCASSPMGQSGGGYTFGSGTRLTVV.

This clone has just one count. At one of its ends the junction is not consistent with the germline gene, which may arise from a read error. CDR3 residues: CAVSDPGIEQYF. The CDR3 DNA follows: TGTGCCGTCAGTGACCCCGGGATCGAGCAGTACTTC. This chain joins TRBV10-3 and TRBJ2-7, with TRBD2 as a possible D gene (5 bases). Germline V gene lookup returns CDR1 ENHRY and CDR2 SYGVKD. The CDR3 contains 12 residues.

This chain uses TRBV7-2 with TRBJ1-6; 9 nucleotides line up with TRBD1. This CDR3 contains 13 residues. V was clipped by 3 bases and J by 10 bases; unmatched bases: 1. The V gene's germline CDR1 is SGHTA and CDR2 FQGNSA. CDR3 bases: TGTGCCAGCAGCTTGACAGGGGGATCACCCCTCCACTTT. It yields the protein CASSLTGGSPLHF.

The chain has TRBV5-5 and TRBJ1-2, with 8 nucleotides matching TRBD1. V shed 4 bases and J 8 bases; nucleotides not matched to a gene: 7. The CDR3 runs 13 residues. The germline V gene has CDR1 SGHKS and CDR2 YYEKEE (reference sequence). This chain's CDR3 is CASSPTGVTGYTF. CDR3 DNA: TGTGCCAGCAGCCCGACAGGGGTAACGGGCTACACCTTC.

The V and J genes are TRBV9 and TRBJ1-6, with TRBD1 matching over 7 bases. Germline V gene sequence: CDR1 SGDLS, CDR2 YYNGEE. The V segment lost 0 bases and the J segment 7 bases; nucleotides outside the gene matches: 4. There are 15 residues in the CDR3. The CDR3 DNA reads TGTGCCAGCAGCGTAGAAGGGGGCACAAATTCACCCCTCCACTTT. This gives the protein CASSVEGGTNSPLHF. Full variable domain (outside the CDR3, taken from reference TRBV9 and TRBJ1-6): DSGVTQTPKHLITATGQRVTLRCSPRSGDLSVYWYQQSLDQGLQFLIQYYNGEERAKGNILERFSAQQFPDLHSELNLSSLELGDSALYFCASSVEGGTNSPLHFGNGTRLTVT.

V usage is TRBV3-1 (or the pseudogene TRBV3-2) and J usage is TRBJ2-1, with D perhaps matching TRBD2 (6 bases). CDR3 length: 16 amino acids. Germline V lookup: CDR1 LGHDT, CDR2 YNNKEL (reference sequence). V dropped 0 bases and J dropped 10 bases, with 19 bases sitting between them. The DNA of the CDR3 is TGTGCCAGCAGCCAAGATGAAGCGGGTGGCCTAGGAGAGCAGTTCTTC. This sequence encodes CASSQDEAGGLGEQFF.

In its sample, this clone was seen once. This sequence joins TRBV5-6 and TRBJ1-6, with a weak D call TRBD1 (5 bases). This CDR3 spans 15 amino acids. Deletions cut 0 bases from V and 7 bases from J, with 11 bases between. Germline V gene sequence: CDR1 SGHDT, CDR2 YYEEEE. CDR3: CASSLVGTGNSPLHF. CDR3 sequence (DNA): TGTGCCAGCAGCTTGGTTGGGACTGGAAATTCACCCCTCCACTTT.

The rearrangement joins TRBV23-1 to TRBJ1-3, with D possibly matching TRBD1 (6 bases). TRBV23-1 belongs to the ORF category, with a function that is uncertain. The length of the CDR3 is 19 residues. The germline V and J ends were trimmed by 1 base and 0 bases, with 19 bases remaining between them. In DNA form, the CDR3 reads TGCGCCAGCAGTCAATTGGGGGCCGGGGAAAGGAGCTCTGGAAACACCATATATTTT. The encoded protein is CASSQLGAGERSSGNTIYF.

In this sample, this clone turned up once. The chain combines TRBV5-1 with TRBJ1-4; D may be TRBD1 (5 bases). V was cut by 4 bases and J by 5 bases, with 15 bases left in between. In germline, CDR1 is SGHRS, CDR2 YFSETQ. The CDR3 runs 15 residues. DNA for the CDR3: TGCGCCAGCAGCGGGGGGTCAGTCGGCAATGAAAAACTGTTTTTT. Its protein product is CASSGGSVGNEKLFF.

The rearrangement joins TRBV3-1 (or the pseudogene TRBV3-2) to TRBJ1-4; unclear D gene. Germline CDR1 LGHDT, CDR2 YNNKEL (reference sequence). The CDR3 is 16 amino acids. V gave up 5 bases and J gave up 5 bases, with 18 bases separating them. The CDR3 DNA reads TGTGCCAGCAGCTCAGTTACGGAGGCCTCAAATGAAAAACTGTTTTTT. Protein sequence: CASSSVTEASNEKLFF.

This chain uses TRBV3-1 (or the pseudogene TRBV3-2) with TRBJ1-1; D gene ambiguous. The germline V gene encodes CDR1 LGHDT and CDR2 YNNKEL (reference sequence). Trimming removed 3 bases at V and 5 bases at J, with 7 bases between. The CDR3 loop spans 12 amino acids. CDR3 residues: CASSQSVTEAFF. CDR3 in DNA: TGTGCCAGCAGCCAGTCCGTGACTGAAGCTTTCTTT.

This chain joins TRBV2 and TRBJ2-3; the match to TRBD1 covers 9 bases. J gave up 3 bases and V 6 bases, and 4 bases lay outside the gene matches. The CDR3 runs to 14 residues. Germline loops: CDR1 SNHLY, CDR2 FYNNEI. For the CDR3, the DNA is TGTGCCAGCAGCGACAGGGGGGGGACAGATACGCAGTATTTT. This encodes CASSDRGGTDTQYF.

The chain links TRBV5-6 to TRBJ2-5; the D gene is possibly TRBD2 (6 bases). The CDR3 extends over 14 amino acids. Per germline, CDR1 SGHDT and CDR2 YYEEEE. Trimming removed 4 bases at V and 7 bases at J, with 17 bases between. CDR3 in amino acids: CASSRGTVEGTQYF. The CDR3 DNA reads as TGTGCCAGCAGCCGGGGGACGGTCGAGGGGACCCAGTACTTC.